The rows below give T cell receptor beta chains drawn from one sample of a study of cytomegalovirus exposure and HLA in healthy donors. Measured with immunoSEQ multiplex PCR; TCRdb has only the in-frame clones, and not every one. The sample yields some 71,000 clones, 70% to 80% seen once. Sequenced sample: PBMCs. The receptors were sampled from a woman in her forties or fifties in good health and CMV-seropositive. The CDR3 runs from the conserved cysteine through the conserved F or W. D genes are given only for firm matches. A row's size may be missing; if present it is once, few, many or a size class.

TRBV7-2	TRBD1	TRBJ2-2	.	CASSSQGAGELFF	TGTGCCAGCAGCTCGCAGGGGGCCGGGGAGCTGTTTTTT
TRBV4-3	TRBD2	TRBJ2-5	.	CASSHTPLGLAGTRETQYF	TGCGCCAGCAGCCACACCCCGTTAGGACTAGCGGGGACCCGGGAGACCCAGTACTTC
TRBV18	TRBD2	TRBJ2-7	.	CASSPSAGGPLEQYF	TGTGCCAGCTCACCGTCGGCGGGAGGCCCTCTCGAGCAGTACTTC
TRBV19	.	TRBJ1-1	.	CASRGQSGPKTEAFF	TGTGCCAGTAGAGGACAGTCGGGACCCAAGACTGAAGCTTTCTTT
TRBV5-8	.	TRBJ1-6	.	CASSLSVGAESPLHF	TGTGCCAGCAGCTTATCCGTAGGGGCTGAATCACCCCTCCACTTT
TRBV5-4	TRBD1	TRBJ2-3	.	CASSLGGQGTDTQYF	TGTGCCAGCAGCTTGGGTGGACAGGGCACAGATACGCAGTATTTT
TRBV11-2	.	TRBJ1-1	.	CASSVPGDRAEAFF	TGTGCCAGCAGCGTACCGGGAGATAGAGCTGAAGCTTTCTTT
TRBV5-1	TRBD2	TRBJ2-2	.	CASSWGTNGELFF	TGCGCCAGCAGCTGGGGGACTAACGGGGAGCTGTTTTTT
TRBV4-3	TRBD1	TRBJ2-1	.	CASSQDRAGGAYNEQFF	TGCGCCAGCAGCCAAGATCGAGCAGGGGGCGCCTACAATGAGCAGTTCTTC
TRBV7-2	.	TRBJ2-5	.	CASSPVQETQYF	TGTGCCAGCAGTCCCGTCCAAGAGACCCAGTACTTC
TRBV19	TRBD1	TRBJ1-5	once	CASSDRDSINQPQHF	TGTGCCAGTAGTGACCGGGACAGTATCAATCAGCCCCAGCATTTT
TRBV9	.	TRBJ2-3	.	CASSPRAVGAADTQYF	TGTGCCAGCAGCCCCCGAGCCGTGGGGGCCGCAGATACGCAGTATTTT
TRBV6-1	TRBD2	TRBJ2-7	once	CASSASGSYEQYF	TGTGCCAGCAGTGCTAGCGGGAGCTACGAGCAGTACTTC
TRBV4-3	TRBD1	TRBJ1-1	.	CASSQGTGAQREAFF	TGCGCCAGCAGCCAAGGGACAGGGGCCCAACGGGAAGCTTTCTTT
TRBV6-1	.	TRBJ2-2	.	CASRAGQLNTGELFF	TGTGCCAGCAGGGCGGGACAGTTGAACACCGGGGAGCTGTTTTTT
TRBV19	TRBD1	TRBJ2-5	.	CASSIQIRQGQETQYF	TGTGCCAGTAGTATACAGATTCGACAGGGACAAGAGACCCAGTACTTC
TRBV7-2	TRBD1	TRBJ1-2	.	CASSLGQGGIGYTF	TGTGCCAGCAGCTTAGGACAGGGGGGGATTGGCTACACCTTC
TRBV11-3	.	TRBJ2-3	few	CASSSQGADTQYF	TGTGCCAGCAGCTCGCAGGGCGCAGATACGCAGTATTTT
TRBV7-2	TRBD1	TRBJ1-5	.	CASSFDRDQPQHF	TGTGCCAGCAGCTTCGACAGGGATCAGCCCCAGCATTTT
TRBV11-2	TRBD2	TRBJ2-1	.	CASSSRLAGNEQFF	TGTGCCAGCAGCTCCCGACTAGCGGGCAATGAGCAGTTCTTC
TRBV19	TRBD1	TRBJ1-2	once	CASSMGQGSYGYTF	TGTGCCAGTAGTATGGGACAGGGGTCCTATGGCTACACCTTC
TRBV28	TRBD2	TRBJ2-7	.	CASRPGLAGVYEQYF	TGTGCCAGCAGACCCGGACTAGCGGGGGTCTACGAGCAGTACTTC
TRBV6-5	TRBD1	TRBJ1-2	.	CASGFDRGLYGYTF	TGTGCCAGCGGATTTGACAGGGGGTTATATGGCTACACCTTC
TRBV7-9	.	TRBJ1-1	.	CASSLVLGGTEAFF	TGTGCCAGCAGCTTAGTGTTAGGCGGAACTGAAGCTTTCTTT
TRBV19	TRBD2	TRBJ2-1	.	CASSMATGGRNEQFF	TGTGCCAGTAGTATGGCAACGGGGGGTCGGAATGAGCAGTTCTTC
TRBV9	.	TRBJ2-5	.	CASSVDDRRHETQYF	TGTGCCAGCAGCGTAGACGACAGAAGGCACGAGACCCAGTACTTC
TRBV5-6	TRBD1	TRBJ1-6	.	CASSYDRVFSPLHF	TGTGCCAGCAGCTATGACAGGGTCTTTTCACCCCTCCACTTT
TRBV5-1	.	TRBJ2-2	few	CASSGNRESGTGELFF	TGCGCCAGCAGCGGGAACAGGGAAAGCGGCACCGGGGAGCTGTTTTTT
TRBV5-4	.	TRBJ2-1	few	CASRLDSHNEQFF	TGTGCCAGCAGATTGGACAGTCACAATGAGCAGTTCTTC
TRBV28	.	TRBJ2-1	.	CASSLSPGLGATTNEQFF	TGTGCCAGCAGTTTATCCCCCGGACTGGGCGCCACAACTAATGAGCAGTTCTTC
TRBV7-8	TRBD1	TRBJ2-7	.	CASSLVRTGAYEQYF	TGTGCCAGCAGCTTAGTAAGGACAGGGGCCTACGAGCAGTACTTC
TRBV18	.	TRBJ2-3	.	CASSLGQRNTDTQYF	TGTGCCAGCTCACTTGGGCAACGGAACACAGATACGCAGTATTTT
TRBV19	TRBD2	TRBJ2-7	.	CASSRTSGPYEQYF	TGTGCCAGTAGTCGGACTAGCGGGCCCTACGAGCAGTACTTC
TRBV10-3	.	TRBJ2-7	few	CAISTKGSYEQYF	TGTGCCATCAGTACTAAGGGGTCCTACGAGCAGTACTTC
TRBV2	.	TRBJ2-3	.	CASNKRDTQYF	TGTGCCAGCAACAAGCGCGATACGCAGTATTTT
TRBV28	TRBD1	TRBJ1-2	.	CASSMGQAPRGYGYTF	TGTGCCAGCAGCATGGGACAGGCGCCCCGTGGCTATGGCTACACCTTC